Listed below are T cell receptor beta chains from one sample, sequenced in a study of regulatory T cells. Assay used: immunoSEQ multiplex PCR; TCRdb lists only in-frame clones, some missing. The sample includes roughly 30,000 clones, roughly 92% of them seen just once. The sequenced material came from conventional CD4+ T cells sorted from blood. These receptors all come from a person aged 18 to 29 with CD3G deficiency. The CDR3 runs from the conserved cysteine through the conserved F or W. The order of the fields is CDR3 length, clone size, V gene, D gene, J gene, CDR3 protein, CDR3 DNA. The D gene is left open where the match is weak. A clone size is listed for some rows: how often the clone was seen (once, few, many), or a class if it is expanded.

12	.	TRBV30	.	TRBJ1-1	CAWSRMNTEAFF	TGTGCCTGGAGCAGGATGAACACTGAAGCTTTCTTT
13	.	TRBV12-5	.	TRBJ2-3	CASGLPSTDTQYF	TGTGCTAGTGGTTTGCCCAGCACAGATACGCAGTATTTT
16	.	TRBV28	TRBD1	TRBJ2-2	CASSRSGTVNTGELFF	TGTGCCAGCAGTCGCTCCGGGACAGTGAACACCGGGGAGCTGTTTTTT
14	.	TRBV5-1	.	TRBJ2-3	CASSLDSYTDTQYF	TGCGCCAGCAGCCTTGACTCTTACACAGATACGCAGTATTTT
11	.	TRBV5-1	.	TRBJ2-1	CASRGENEQFF	TGCGCCAGCAGGGGCGAAAATGAGCAGTTCTTC
13	.	TRBV19	.	TRBJ1-2	CASSSGFNYGYTF	TGTGCCAGTAGTAGTGGATTCAACTATGGCTACACCTTC
14	.	TRBV28	.	TRBJ2-7	CASRSGTPAGRQYF	TGTGCCAGCAGGTCCGGGACACCCGCCGGGAGGCAGTACTTC
11	.	TRBV20-1	.	TRBJ1-1	CSARITTEAFF	TGCAGTGCTAGGATAACAACTGAAGCTTTCTTT
15	.	TRBV6-6	TRBD1	TRBJ2-1	CASSWGQGSYNEQFF	TGTGCCAGCAGTTGGGGACAGGGATCTTACAATGAGCAGTTCTTC
15	.	TRBV19	.	TRBJ2-2	CASSIRPANTGELFF	TGTGCCAGTAGTATAAGGCCCGCGAACACCGGGGAGCTGTTTTTT
15	.	TRBV28	.	TRBJ2-3	CASSSGRTSTDTQYF	TGTGCCAGCAGCTCGGGTAGAACTAGCACAGATACGCAGTATTTT
18	.	TRBV27	TRBD1	TRBJ2-3	CATNAFSHRGLSTDTQYF	TGTGCCACCAACGCATTCTCTCACAGGGGGCTCAGCACAGATACGCAGTATTTT
12	once	TRBV9	TRBD1	TRBJ2-1	CASSPRTGWQFF	TGTGCCAGCAGCCCCCGGACAGGGTGGCAGTTCTTC
17	.	TRBV28	TRBD2	TRBJ2-1	CASTPRASGRFSTEQFF	TGTGCCAGCACTCCCCGGGCTAGCGGGAGATTTTCCACTGAGCAGTTCTTC
15	.	TRBV30	.	TRBJ2-4	CAWSWGRGGKNIQYF	TGTGCCTGGAGTTGGGGTCGGGGAGGCAAAAACATTCAGTACTTC
14	.	TRBV27	TRBD1	TRBJ1-5	CASSSQGSNQPQHF	TGTGCCAGCAGTTCACAGGGGAGCAATCAGCCCCAGCATTTT
20	.	TRBV10-3	TRBD2	TRBJ2-1	CAISPSLGLAGAASYNEQFF	TGTGCCATCAGCCCATCCTTGGGACTAGCGGGAGCGGCGTCCTACAATGAGCAGTTCTTC
12	.	TRBV6-1	TRBD1	TRBJ1-1	CATEGARTEAFF	TGTGCCACCGAGGGGGCAAGAACTGAAGCTTTCTTT
15	.	TRBV18	.	TRBJ2-1	CASSPAPLRYNEQFF	TGTGCCAGCTCACCAGCCCCCCTGCGATACAATGAGCAGTTCTTC
14	few	TRBV28	.	TRBJ2-2	CASRRGLYTGELFF	TGTGCCAGCAGACGAGGACTATATACCGGGGAGCTGTTTTTT
15	.	TRBV18	.	TRBJ1-6	CASSPQSSYNSPLHF	TGTGCCAGCTCACCCCAGAGCTCCTATAATTCACCCCTCCACTTT
13	.	TRBV6-1	TRBD1	TRBJ1-2	CASSPTGVRGYTF	TGTGCCAGCAGTCCGACAGGGGTTCGAGGCTACACCTTC
16	.	TRBV5-1	.	TRBJ2-1	CASSPAADKPYNEQFF	TGCGCCAGCAGCCCGGCAGCGGACAAGCCCTACAATGAGCAGTTCTTC